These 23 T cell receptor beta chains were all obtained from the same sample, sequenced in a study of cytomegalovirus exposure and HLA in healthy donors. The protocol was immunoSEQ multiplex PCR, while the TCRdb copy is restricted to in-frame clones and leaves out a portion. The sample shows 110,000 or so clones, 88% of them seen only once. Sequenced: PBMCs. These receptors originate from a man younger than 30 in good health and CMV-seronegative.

This CDR3 is CASSPGSGAFYEQYF. CDR3 DNA sequence: TGTGCCAGCTCACCGGGTTCAGGGGCCTTTTACGAGCAGTACTTC. This chain joins TRBV18 and TRBJ2-7, with TRBD1 as a possible D gene (6 bases). The germline V gene has CDR1 KGHSH and CDR2 LQKENI. The germline V and J ends were trimmed by 3 bases and 4 bases, with 16 bases remaining between them. The CDR3 length is 15 residues.

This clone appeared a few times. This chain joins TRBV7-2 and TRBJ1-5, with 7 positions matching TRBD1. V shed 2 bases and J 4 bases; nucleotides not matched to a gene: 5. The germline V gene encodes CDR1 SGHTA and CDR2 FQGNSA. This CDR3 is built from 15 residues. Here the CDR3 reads CASSLSQGENQPQHF. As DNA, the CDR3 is TGTGCCAGCAGCTTAAGCCAGGGGGAAAATCAGCCCCAGCATTTT.

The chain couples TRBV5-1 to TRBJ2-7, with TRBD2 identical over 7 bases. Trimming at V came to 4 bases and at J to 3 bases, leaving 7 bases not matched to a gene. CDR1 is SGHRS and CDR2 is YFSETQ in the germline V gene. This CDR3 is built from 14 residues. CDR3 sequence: CASSGGGSIYEQYF. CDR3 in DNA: TGCGCCAGCAGCGGAGGCGGGAGCATCTACGAGCAGTACTTC.

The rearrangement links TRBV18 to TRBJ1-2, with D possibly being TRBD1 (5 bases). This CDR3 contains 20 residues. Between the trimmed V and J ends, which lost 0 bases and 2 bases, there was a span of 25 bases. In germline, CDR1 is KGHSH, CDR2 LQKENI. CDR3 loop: CASSPPSGRSPPLLNYGYTF. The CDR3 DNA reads TGTGCCAGCTCACCACCGTCAGGGAGGAGCCCCCCTCTTCTAAACTATGGCTACACCTTC.

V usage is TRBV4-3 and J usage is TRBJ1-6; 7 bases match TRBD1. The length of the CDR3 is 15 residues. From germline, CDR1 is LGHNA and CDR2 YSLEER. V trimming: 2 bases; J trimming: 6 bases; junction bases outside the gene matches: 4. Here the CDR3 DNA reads TGCGCCAGCAGCCAAAACGGACAGGTTAATTCACCCCTCCACTTT. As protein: CASSQNGQVNSPLHF.

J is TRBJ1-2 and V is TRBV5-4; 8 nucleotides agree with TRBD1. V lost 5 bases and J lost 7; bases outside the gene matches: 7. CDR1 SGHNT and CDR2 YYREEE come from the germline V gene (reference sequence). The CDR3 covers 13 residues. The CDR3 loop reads CASRRTGNSGYTF. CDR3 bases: TGTGCCAGCAGGAGGACAGGGAATTCTGGCTACACCTTC.

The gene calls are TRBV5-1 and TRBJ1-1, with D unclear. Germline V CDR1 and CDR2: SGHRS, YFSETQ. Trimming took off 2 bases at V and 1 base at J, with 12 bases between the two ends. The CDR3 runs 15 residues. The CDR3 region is CASSLWGGSNTEAFF. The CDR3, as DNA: TGCGCCAGCAGCTTATGGGGAGGGTCGAACACTGAAGCTTTCTTT.

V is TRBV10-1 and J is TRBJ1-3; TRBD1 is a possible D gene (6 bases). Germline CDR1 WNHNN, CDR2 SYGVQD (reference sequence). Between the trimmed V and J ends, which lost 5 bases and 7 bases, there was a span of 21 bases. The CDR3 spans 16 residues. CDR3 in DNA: TGCGCCAGCAGTCCGGGCACAGGGCCCCTGGGGAACACCATATATTTT. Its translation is CASSPGTGPLGNTIYF.

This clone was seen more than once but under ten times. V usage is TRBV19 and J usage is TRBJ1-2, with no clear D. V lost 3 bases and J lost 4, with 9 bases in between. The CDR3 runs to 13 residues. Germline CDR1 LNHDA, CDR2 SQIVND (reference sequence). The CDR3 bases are TGTGCCAGTAGTATCGCTCCCAGCTATGGCTACACCTTC. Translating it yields CASSIAPSYGYTF.

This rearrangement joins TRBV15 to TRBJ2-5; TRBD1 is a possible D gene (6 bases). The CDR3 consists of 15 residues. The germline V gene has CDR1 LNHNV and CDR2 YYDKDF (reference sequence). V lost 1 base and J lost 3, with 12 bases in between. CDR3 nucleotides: TGTGCCACCAGCAGAGCTGTAAACAGGGAAGAGACCCAGTACTTC. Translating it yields CATSRAVNREETQYF.

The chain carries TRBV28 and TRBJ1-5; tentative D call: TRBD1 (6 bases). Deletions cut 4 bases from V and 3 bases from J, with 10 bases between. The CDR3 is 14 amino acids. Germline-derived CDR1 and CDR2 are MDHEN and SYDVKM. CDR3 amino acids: CASSSGEFNQPQHF. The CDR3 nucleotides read TGTGCCAGCAGTTCAGGGGAGTTCAATCAGCCCCAGCATTTT. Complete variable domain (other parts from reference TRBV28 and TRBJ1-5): DVKVTQSSRYLVKRTGEKVFLECVQDMDHENMFWYRQDPGLGLRLIYFSYDVKMKEKGDIPEGYSVSREKKERFSLILESASTNQTSMYLCASSSGEFNQPQHFGDGTRLSIL.

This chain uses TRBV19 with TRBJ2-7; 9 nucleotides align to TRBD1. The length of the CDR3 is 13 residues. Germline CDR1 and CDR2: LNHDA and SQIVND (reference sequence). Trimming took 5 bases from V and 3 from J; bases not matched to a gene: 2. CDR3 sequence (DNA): TGTGCCAGTAGTCTGGGACAGGGCTACGAGCAGTACTTC. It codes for CASSLGQGYEQYF.

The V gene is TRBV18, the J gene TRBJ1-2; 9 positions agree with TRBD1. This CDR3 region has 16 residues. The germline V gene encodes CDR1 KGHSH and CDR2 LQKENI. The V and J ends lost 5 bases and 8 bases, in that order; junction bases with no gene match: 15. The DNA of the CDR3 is TGTGCCAGCTCATCGAACCAGCCACAGGGGGCTTGGGGCTACACCTTC. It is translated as CASSSNQPQGAWGYTF.

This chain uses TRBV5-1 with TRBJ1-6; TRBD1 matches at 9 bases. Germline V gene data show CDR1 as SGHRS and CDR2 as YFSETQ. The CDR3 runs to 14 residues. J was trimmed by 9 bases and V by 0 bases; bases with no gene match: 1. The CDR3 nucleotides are TGCGCCAGCAGCTTGGGGGACAGGGCTTCACCCCTCCACTTT. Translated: CASSLGDRASPLHF.

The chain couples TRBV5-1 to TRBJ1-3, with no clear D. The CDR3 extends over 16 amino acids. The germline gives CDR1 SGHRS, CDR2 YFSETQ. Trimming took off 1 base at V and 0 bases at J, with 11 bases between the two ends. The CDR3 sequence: CASSLNWASSGNTIYF. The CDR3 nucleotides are TGCGCCAGCAGCTTGAATTGGGCAAGCTCTGGAAACACCATATATTTT.

The CDR3 DNA reads as TGCGCCAGCAGCTTGCGAGTTTTTGGCTACGAGCAGTACTTC. It specifies CASSLRVFGYEQYF. This rearrangement joins TRBV5-1 to TRBJ2-7; D gene unclear. CDR3 length: 14 residues. V was shortened by 1 base and J by 3 bases, with 11 bases between the two germline ends. The germline CDR1 and CDR2 sequences are SGHRS and YFSETQ.

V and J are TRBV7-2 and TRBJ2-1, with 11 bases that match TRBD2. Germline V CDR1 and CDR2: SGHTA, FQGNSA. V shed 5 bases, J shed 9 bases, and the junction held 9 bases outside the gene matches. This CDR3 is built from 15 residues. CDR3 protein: CASSVTSGGRGEQFF. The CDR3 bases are TGTGCCAGCAGCGTCACTAGCGGGGGACGCGGTGAGCAGTTCTTC.

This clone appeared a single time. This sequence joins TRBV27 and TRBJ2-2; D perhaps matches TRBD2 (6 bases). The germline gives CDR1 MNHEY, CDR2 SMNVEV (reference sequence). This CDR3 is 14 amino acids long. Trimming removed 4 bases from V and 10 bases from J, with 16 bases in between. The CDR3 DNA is TGTGCCAGCAGTTGGTCTAGCGAATTTGTGGAGCTGTTTTTT. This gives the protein CASSWSSEFVELFF.

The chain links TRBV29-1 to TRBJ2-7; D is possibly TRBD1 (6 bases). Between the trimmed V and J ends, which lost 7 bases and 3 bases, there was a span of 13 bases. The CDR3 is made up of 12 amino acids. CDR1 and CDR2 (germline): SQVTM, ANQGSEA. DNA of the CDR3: TGCAGCGCCGGTAAGGGGGTCTACGAGCAGTACTTC. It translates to CSAGKGVYEQYF.

The CDR3 here is CASSVELSNYGYTF. CDR3 DNA: TGTGCCAGCAGCGTAGAACTGAGTAACTATGGCTACACCTTC. The V gene is TRBV9, the J gene TRBJ1-2; D remains ambiguous. V was clipped by 0 bases and J by 1 base, with 7 bases between them. The CDR3 is made up of 14 amino acids. The germline V gene has CDR1 SGDLS and CDR2 YYNGEE.

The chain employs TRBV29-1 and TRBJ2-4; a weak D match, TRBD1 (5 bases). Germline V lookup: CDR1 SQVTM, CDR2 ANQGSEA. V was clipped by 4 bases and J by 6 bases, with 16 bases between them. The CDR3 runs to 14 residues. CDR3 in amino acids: CSVGQGSGLNIQYF. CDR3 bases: TGCAGCGTTGGGCAGGGCAGTGGGTTAAACATTCAGTACTTC.

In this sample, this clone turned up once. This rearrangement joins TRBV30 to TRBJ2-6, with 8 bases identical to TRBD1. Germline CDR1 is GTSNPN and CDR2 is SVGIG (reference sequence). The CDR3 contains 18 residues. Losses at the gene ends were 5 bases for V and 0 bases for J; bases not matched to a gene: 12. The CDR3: CAWRWRDRGISGANVLTF. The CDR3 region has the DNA TGTGCCTGGCGTTGGCGAGACAGGGGAATCTCTGGGGCCAACGTCCTGACTTTC.

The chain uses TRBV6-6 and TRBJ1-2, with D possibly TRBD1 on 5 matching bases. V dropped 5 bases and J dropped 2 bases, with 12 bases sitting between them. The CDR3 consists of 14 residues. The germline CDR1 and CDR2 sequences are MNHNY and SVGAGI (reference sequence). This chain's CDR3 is CASSDARGNYGYTF. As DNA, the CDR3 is TGTGCCAGCAGTGACGCTCGGGGGAACTATGGCTACACCTTC.